This record looks at one T cell receptor beta chain sequence and its context. The antigen remains undetermined. This sample is drawn from a study of graft-versus-host responses after intestinal transplantation. On the study more broadly: Multivisceral, liver-intestinal, or isolated intestinal transplants were given to recipients. Uniformly, recipients were administered anti-thymocyte globulin induction with subsequent tacrolimus and steroids for around 3 years.

The CDR3 spans 15 residues. Per germline, CDR1 SGHRS and CDR2 YFSETQ. Trimming took 2 bases from V and 3 from J, leaving 11 bases between them. The protocol was immunoSEQ multiplex PCR, while the TCRdb copy is restricted to in-frame clones and leaves out a portion. The sample lists 100,000 to 140,000 clones, approximately 86% occurring once. Findings and caveats of the study: The highest levels of circulating GvH clones went along with early declines in HvG clones after transplant. GvH clones appeared in recipient marrow, some first in ileum or blood.

J is TRBJ2-2 and V is TRBV5-1; maybe TRBD1 (6 bases). The clonotype comes from a human donor who was the organ donor for an intestinal transplant. Sample: unstimulated CD4+ T cells sorted from spleen or lymph node cells, taken before transplant. For the CDR3, the DNA is TGCGCCAGCAGCTTCCCGGACAGATACACCGGGGAGCTGTTTTTT. Encoded protein: CASSFPDRYTGELFF.